These T cell receptor beta chains were read from a single sample in a study of T cell responses to AZD1222 COVID-19 vaccine. Only in-frame clones appear in the TCRdb table, and some are missing; sequencing was by immunoSEQ multiplex PCR. The profile shows about 180,000 clones, less than 95% of them singletons. Material: peripheral blood, obtained on day 0 of AZD1222 vaccination. All receptors come from an adult in good health. Each CDR3 is given with its conserved first and last residue. A D gene is named only where the DNA matches it firmly. A clone size is listed for some rows: how often the clone was seen (once, few, many), or a class if it is expanded.

size,V,D,J,CDR3,DNA
.,TRBV15,TRBD1,TRBJ1-6,CATSKQTGGNSPLHF,TGTGCCACCAGCAAGCAAACAGGGGGAAATTCACCCCTCCACTTT
.,TRBV7-3,.,TRBJ1-1,CASSTSGENTEAFF,TGTGCCAGCAGTACCTCGGGGGAAAACACTGAAGCTTTCTTT
.,TRBV11-3,.,TRBJ2-7,CASSPPASSYEQYF,TGTGCCAGCAGCCCCCCTGCGAGCTCCTACGAGCAGTACTTC
.,TRBV5-1,TRBD1,TRBJ2-3,CASSQPGQPHTDTQYF,TGCGCCAGCAGCCAACCGGGACAGCCACACACAGATACGCAGTATTTT
.,TRBV19,.,TRBJ1-1,CASSQVPRAEAFF,TGTGCCAGTAGTCAGGTGCCGCGGGCTGAAGCTTTCTTT
.,TRBV9,.,TRBJ2-1,CASSAAGNSYNEQFF,TGTGCCAGCAGCGCAGCCGGGAATTCCTACAATGAGCAGTTCTTC
.,TRBV6-5,TRBD1,TRBJ1-4,CASSYQQGGRNEKLFF,TGTGCCAGCAGTTACCAACAGGGGGGGCGGAATGAAAAACTGTTTTTT
.,TRBV7-2,.,TRBJ1-6,CASSLRGERNSPLHF,TGTGCCAGCAGCTTGCGAGGGGAGAGGAATTCACCCCTCCACTTT
.,TRBV3-1/TRBV3-2,TRBD1,TRBJ1-2,CASSQWTGVNYGYTF,TGTGCCAGCAGCCAATGGACAGGAGTTAACTATGGCTACACCTTC
.,TRBV6-2/TRBV6-3,TRBD1,TRBJ2-5,CASSYDRGPETQYF,TGTGCCAGCAGTTACGACAGGGGGCCAGAGACCCAGTACTTC
.,TRBV11-3,.,TRBJ1-3,CASSLGGPTIYF,TGTGCCAGCAGCTTAGGAGGGCCCACCATATATTTT
.,TRBV6-5,TRBD1,TRBJ1-2,CASSYAQGADGYTF,TGTGCCAGCAGTTACGCCCAGGGGGCAGATGGCTACACCTTC
.,TRBV5-1,TRBD2,TRBJ2-3,CASRPLAVTDTQYF,TGCGCCAGCCGACCGCTAGCGGTCACAGATACGCAGTATTTT
.,TRBV18,TRBD1,TRBJ1-5,CASSPPSVAGTGSQPQHF,TGTGCCAGCTCCCCCCCGAGTGTCGCCGGGACAGGGAGTCAGCCCCAGCATTTT
.,TRBV4-2,.,TRBJ1-5,CASSPDETGGYQPQHF,TGTGCCAGCAGCCCCGACGAGACAGGAGGATATCAGCCCCAGCATTTT
.,TRBV27,.,TRBJ1-1,CASSLGGGTEAFF,TGTGCCAGCAGTTTAGGAGGGGGCACTGAAGCTTTCTTT
.,TRBV7-3,.,TRBJ2-3,CASSLRDTDTQYF,TGTGCCAGCAGCTTAAGGGACACAGATACGCAGTATTTT
.,TRBV6-5,TRBD1,TRBJ1-2,CASRDRDGGTF,TGTGCCAGCAGGGACAGGGATGGTGGGACCTTC
few,TRBV5-1,TRBD1,TRBJ2-3,CASSEGQGTDTQYF,TGCGCCAGCAGCGAGGGACAGGGAACAGATACGCAGTATTTT
once,TRBV7-3,.,TRBJ2-3,CASSLTSGGTDTQYF,TGTGCCAGCAGCTTAACGTCAGGGGGCACAGATACGCAGTATTTT
.,TRBV6-5,.,TRBJ2-5,CASSSYETQYF,TGTGCCAGCAGTTCCTACGAGACCCAGTACTTC
.,TRBV19,.,TRBJ2-7,CASSPFRDITTYEQYF,TGTGCCAGTAGTCCTTTCAGGGACATCACGACCTACGAGCAGTACTTC
.,TRBV11-3,TRBD1,TRBJ2-7,CASSLSGQGYEQYF,TGTGCCAGCAGCTTATCGGGACAGGGATACGAGCAGTACTTC
.,TRBV6-5,.,TRBJ1-1,CASSSQQGRTEAFF,TGTGCCAGCAGTTCCCAACAGGGACGGACTGAAGCTTTCTTT
.,TRBV11-2,.,TRBJ2-1,CASSLVGPTYSYNEQFF,TGTGCCAGCAGCTTAGTAGGCCCCACATACTCCTACAATGAGCAGTTCTTC
once,TRBV7-9,.,TRBJ1-4,CASSAYQGTNEKLFF,TGTGCCAGCAGCGCTTATCAGGGTACTAATGAAAAACTGTTTTTT
.,TRBV7-9,.,TRBJ1-1,CASSLGTGLSGTEAFF,TGTGCCAGCAGCTTGGGTACAGGGCTATCAGGCACTGAAGCTTTCTTT
.,TRBV5-5,TRBD2,TRBJ2-3,CASSPQWGGLKTDTQYF,TGTGCCAGCAGCCCGCAGTGGGGGGGGTTAAAGACAGATACGCAGTATTTT
.,TRBV6-5,.,TRBJ1-5,CASSQNTAHQPQHF,TGTGCCAGCAGCCAGAACACGGCCCATCAGCCCCAGCATTTT
.,TRBV21-1,.,TRBJ2-3,CASSPRASGGTDTQYF,TGTGCCAGCAGCCCCCGGGCTAGCGGGGGCACAGATACGCAGTATTTT
.,TRBV4-1,TRBD1,TRBJ2-2,CASSQDQGTENTGELFF,TGCGCCAGCAGCCAAGATCAAGGGACAGAGAACACCGGGGAGCTGTTTTTT
.,TRBV27,.,TRBJ1-1,CARSPKGSDTEAFF,TGTGCCCGCTCCCCCAAGGGTTCGGACACTGAAGCTTTCTTT
.,TRBV4-1,.,TRBJ2-7,CASSQVPGPYEQYF,TGCGCCAGCAGCCAAGTTCCGGGGCCCTACGAGCAGTACTTC
.,TRBV7-3,.,TRBJ2-3,CASSISRINTQYF,TGTGCCAGCAGCATCTCAAGAATAAATACGCAGTATTTT
.,TRBV7-9,.,TRBJ2-1,CASSRVKGEQFF,TGTGCCAGCAGCAGGGTAAAGGGTGAGCAGTTCTTC
.,TRBV7-9,TRBD1,TRBJ1-2,CASSLNDRDRAFNGYTF,TGTGCCAGCAGCTTAAACGACCGGGACAGGGCATTCAATGGCTACACCTTC
.,TRBV27,TRBD2,TRBJ2-1,CASSLLSGGPPGGEQFF,TGTGCCAGCAGTTTACTAAGCGGGGGACCCCCCGGCGGTGAGCAGTTCTTC
.,TRBV28,.,TRBJ1-5,CASSFRGAGNQPQHF,TGTGCCAGCAGTTTTCGAGGGGCCGGCAATCAGCCCCAGCATTTT
.,TRBV9,.,TRBJ1-4,CASSVATGSLEKLFF,TGTGCCAGCAGCGTAGCTACAGGGTCGCTAGAAAAACTGTTTTTT
.,TRBV28,.,TRBJ1-5,CASSPTENSNQPQHF,TGTGCCAGCAGCCCGACAGAAAATAGCAATCAGCCCCAGCATTTT
.,TRBV11-3,.,TRBJ1-1,CASSRSYRDTEAFF,TGTGCCAGCAGCCGGTCCTACAGGGACACTGAAGCTTTCTTT
.,TRBV15,TRBD1,TRBJ1-4,CATSRLGQGPPLSEKLFF,TGTGCCACCAGCAGACTTGGACAGGGCCCACCCCTTAGCGAAAAACTGTTTTTT
.,TRBV18,TRBD1,TRBJ2-7,CASSQQGSSYEQYF,TGTGCCAGCTCCCAACAGGGGAGCTCCTACGAGCAGTACTTC
.,TRBV28,TRBD1,TRBJ1-2,CASSQTGTGSHYGYTF,TGTGCCAGCAGCCAAACCGGGACAGGCTCCCACTATGGCTACACCTTC
.,TRBV27,TRBD1,TRBJ1-1,CASSSAGTGGGEAFF,TGTGCCAGCAGTTCAGCCGGGACAGGGGGGGGTGAAGCTTTCTTT